Listed here are 28 T cell receptor beta chains from one sample, sequenced in a study of blood T cells in healthy people across ages. The use of a sample-barcoded 5' primer and a J-beta primer mix characterized a second PCR of about 6 to 12 cycles. One entry per CDR3 protein results from TCRdb running MiXCR on the 5' RACE reads. The data contain some 670,000 distinct CDR3 sequences, approximately 52% of them singletons. The sequenced material came from blood. The receptors stem from a woman of 80 years or more in good health.

V gene TRBV7-3 combines with J gene TRBJ1-1, with D unresolved. Germline V gene sequence: CDR1 SGHTA, CDR2 FQGTGA. The V end lost 8 bases, the J end lost 1 base, and 11 bases lay between the germline ends. The CDR3 totals 13 residues. CDR3 in amino acids: CASGRDTNTEAFF. The CDR3 nucleotides are TGTGCCAGCGGGCGTGACACGAACACTGAAGCTTTCTTT.

Many counts were recorded for this clonotype. This chain joins TRBV20-1 and TRBJ2-5; D uncertain. Trimming pared 1 base from V and 5 bases from J, leaving 8 bases between. The CDR3 sequence is 12 residues long. Per germline, CDR1 DFQATT and CDR2 SNEGSKA (reference sequence). In DNA form, the CDR3 reads TGCAGTGCTAGAGGGGCATCGGAGACCCAGTACTTC. Translating it yields CSARGASETQYF.

This clonotype was detected only a few times. This chain links TRBV10-3 with TRBJ1-5; 10 bases are shared with TRBD1. Germline V gives CDR1 ENHRY, CDR2 SYGVKD. J was trimmed by 10 bases and V by 4 bases; bases with no gene match: 1. This CDR3 is built from 12 residues. The CDR3 nucleotides are TGTGCCATCAGTGGGGACAGGGGACCCCAGCATTTT. This encodes CAISGDRGPQHF.

This clonotype has ten or more counts. The CDR3 loop is CASSQPGPGNTIYF. The CDR3 DNA is TGTGCCAGCAGCCAACCGGGACCTGGAAACACCATATATTTT. The rearrangement uses TRBV3-1 and TRBJ1-3; the D gene is possibly TRBD1 (5 bases). The CDR3 runs 14 residues. The germline CDR1 and CDR2 sequences are LGHDT and YNNKEL (reference sequence). With 2 bases removed from V and 2 bases from J, the gap between germline ends came to 7 bases.

J is TRBJ1-4 and V is TRBV10-3, with D possibly TRBD1 on 5 matching bases. V lost 11 bases and J 3 bases, leaving 19 bases between the germline ends. CDR1 and CDR2 (germline): ENHRY, SYGVKD. The CDR3 is 15 amino acids. Here the CDR3 reads CASSGTDAANEKLFF. CDR3 nucleotides: TGTGCCTCATCCGGGACGGATGCAGCTAATGAAAAACTGTTTTTT.

The V and J genes are TRBV20-1 and TRBJ2-4; no reliable D call. The end of the DNA fits TRBJ2-7 better, so the J call may be wrong. In germline, CDR1 is DFQATT, CDR2 SNEGSKA (reference sequence). The CDR3 extends over 13 amino acids. CDR3 nucleotide sequence: TGCAGTGCTAGAGATGGTCTGGGTCTCGAGCAGTACTTC. Translated: CSARDGLGLEQYF.

As regards this clonotype: A much larger clone sits a single nucleotide away, making a read error possible. The chain carries TRBV6-6 and TRBJ1-2; no firm D call. Per germline, CDR1 MNHNY and CDR2 SVGAGI (reference sequence). This CDR3 is built from 12 residues. Trimming took 11 bases from V and 1 from J, leaving 11 bases between them. CDR3 bases: TGTGCCTGCACCCATCTTAACTATGGCTACACCTTC. It codes for CACTHLNYGYTF.

As for this clonotype: This sequence may be a read error, since a much larger clone differs from it by one base. The conserved closing phenylalanine or tryptophan is absent in this CDR3, likely reflecting a read error. The V call is TRBV4-1, the J call TRBJ2-3; no clear D. V lost 0 bases and J lost 4, with 11 bases in between. The CDR3 runs 15 residues. Germline CDR1 MGHRA, CDR2 YSYEKL. The DNA of the CDR3 is TGCGCCAGCAGCCAAGATCAGGTCCGTCCAGATACGCAGTATCTT. It codes for CASSQDQVRPDTQYL.

This clonotype was observed at least ten times. The rearrangement links TRBV7-9 to TRBJ2-1; D call uncertain. Germline V gives CDR1 SEHNR, CDR2 FQNEAQ (reference sequence). The CDR3 runs to 12 residues. Between the trimmed V and J ends, which lost 3 bases and 7 bases, there was a span of 7 bases. CDR3 DNA sequence: TGTGCCAGCAGCTTTTCGTCGAATGAGCAGTTCTTC. Its protein product is CASSFSSNEQFF.

As for this clonotype: A read error is possible here, since a much larger clone lies one base away. The rearrangement joins TRBV12-3 or TRBV12-4 to TRBJ2-5, with D maybe TRBD2 (7 bases). This CDR3 contains 15 residues. The CDR3 reads CASSLVGGPFETQYF. CDR3 DNA: TGTGCCAGCAGCTTAGTGGGGGGGCCTTTTGAGACCCAGTACTTC.

V and J are TRBV11-1 and TRBJ2-2; TRBD1 is a possible D gene (7 bases). CDR1 and CDR2 from the germline V gene are SGHAT and FQDESV (reference sequence). The CDR3 has 14 amino acids. Trimming stripped 1 base from V and 8 bases from J, with 11 bases between. The CDR3 bases are TGTGCCAGCAGCTTAGTACAGGGGACTGGGGAGCTGTTTTTT. Translating gives CASSLVQGTGELFF. The entire variable domain, with the rest obtained from reference TRBV11-1 and TRBJ2-2, is as follows: EAEVAQSPRYKITEKSQAVAFWCDPISGHATLYWYRQILGQGPELLVQFQDESVVDDSQLPKDRFSAERLKGVDSTLKIQPAELGDSAMYLCASSLVQGTGELFFGEGSRLTVL.

Regarding this clonotype: A much bigger clone sits one base away, suggesting this may be a read error. The chain recombines TRBV7-2 with TRBJ2-1; D is ambiguous. V dropped 3 bases and J dropped 8 bases, with 17 bases sitting between them. Germline values: CDR1 SGHTA, CDR2 FQGNSA. This CDR3 has 15 residues. The DNA of the CDR3 is TGTGCCAGCAGCTTTCGCCGACGAATTTGGGATGAGCAGTTCTTC. Its translation: CASSFRRRIWDEQFF.

In this sample, this clonotype turned up a few times. The chain uses TRBV5-5 and TRBJ1-1; TRBD1 is a possible D gene (5 bases). V lost 4 bases to trimming and J lost 12 bases, with 16 bases between them. The CDR3 spans 12 residues. Germline CDR1 reads SGHKS; CDR2 reads YYEKEE (reference sequence). The CDR3 reads CASSNPRGRTFF. CDR3 nucleotide sequence: TGTGCCAGCAGCAACCCGCGGGGCAGAACTTTCTTT. Using reference TRBV5-5 and TRBJ1-1 for the parts outside the CDR3, the full variable domain is DAGVTQSPTHLIKTRGQQVTLRCSPISGHKSVSWYQQVLGQGPQFIFQYYEKEERGRGNFPDRFSARQFPNYSSELNVNALLLGDSALYLCASSNPRGRTFFGQGTRLTVV.

The chain uses TRBV10-3 and TRBJ2-5, with 10 bases aligning to TRBD2. The V gene's germline CDR1 is ENHRY and CDR2 SYGVKD. This CDR3 spans 17 amino acids. Trimming at V came to 3 bases and at J to 11 bases, leaving 18 bases not matched to a gene. CDR3 residues: CAISDNSGRASYNEQYF. Here the CDR3 DNA reads TGTGCCATCAGTGATAACAGCGGGAGGGCCTCTTACAATGAGCAGTACTTC.

The gene calls are TRBV7-3 and TRBJ2-1; D possibly corresponds to TRBD2 (6 bases). CDR3 length: 15 amino acids. Trimming left V 5 bases short and J 2 bases short, with 13 bases between. Germline-derived CDR1 and CDR2 are SGHTA and FQGTGA. This CDR3 reads CASSRVSGAYNEQFF. The DNA for the CDR3 is TGTGCCAGCAGCAGGGTGTCGGGGGCCTACAATGAGCAGTTCTTC.

This clonotype was counted many times. The chain joins TRBV10-3 to TRBJ2-7, with D possibly matching TRBD1 (6 bases). In germline, CDR1 is ENHRY, CDR2 SYGVKD. This CDR3 is built from 15 residues. The V end was cut by 4 bases, the J end by 0 bases, with 13 bases between. This CDR3 is CAISATGQNSYEQYF. In nucleotides, the CDR3 is TGTGCCATCAGTGCGACCGGACAGAACTCCTACGAGCAGTACTTC.

The chain joins TRBV7-2 to TRBJ1-6, with D tentatively TRBD1 (5 bases). The CDR3 covers 12 residues. V was clipped by 7 bases and J by 8 bases, with 9 bases between them. Germline V gene sequence: CDR1 SGHTA, CDR2 FQGNSA. The CDR3 nucleotides are TGTGCCAGCAACAGGCCCGATTCACCCCTCCACTTT. This translates into CASNRPDSPLHF.

The sample holds a few counts of this clonotype. A much bigger clone sits one base away, suggesting this may be a read error. V gene TRBV5-1 combines with J gene TRBJ2-1, with a weak D call TRBD1 (6 bases). Germline loops: CDR1 SGHRS, CDR2 YFSETQ. Between the trimmed V and J ends, which lost 4 bases and 7 bases, there was a span of 15 bases. This CDR3 has 14 residues. CDR3 protein: CASSVGRGVNEQFF. CDR3 coding DNA: TGCGCCAGCAGCGTGGGCAGGGGCGTGAATGAGCAGTTCTTC. Based on the CDR3 plus reference TRBV5-1 and TRBJ2-1, the full variable domain is KAGVTQTPRYLIKTRGQQVTLSCSPISGHRSVSWYQQTPGQGLQFLFEYFSETQRNKGNFPGRFSGRQFSNSRSEMNVSTLELGDSALYLCASSVGRGVNEQFFGPGTRLTVL.

The gene calls are TRBV20-1 and TRBJ2-3; maybe TRBD2 (6 bases). Deletions cut 7 bases from V and 1 base from J, with 12 bases between. Per germline, CDR1 DFQATT and CDR2 SNEGSKA (reference sequence). The CDR3 covers 13 residues. The CDR3 coding sequence is TGCAGTGAAGTGGGACTTGGCACAGATACGCAGTATTTT. This codes for CSEVGLGTDTQYF.

V and J are TRBV5-1 and TRBJ2-1, with no clear D. Germline V lookup: CDR1 SGHRS, CDR2 YFSETQ. The V and J ends lost 0 bases and 9 bases respectively, with 10 bases between them. CDR3 size: 13 residues. Here the CDR3 reads CASSLVVYSEQFF. Written as DNA, the CDR3 is TGCGCCAGCAGCTTGGTGGTTTACTCTGAGCAGTTCTTC.

The chain couples TRBV6-1 to TRBJ2-7; 10 bases are a match to TRBD1. V gave up 10 bases and J gave up 7 bases; unmatched junction bases: 19. Germline values: CDR1 MNHNS, CDR2 SASEGT. The CDR3 loop spans 16 amino acids. DNA for the CDR3: TGTGCCACCTTAGGCAATGGGGACAGGGGACGCAATGAGCAGTACTTC. It codes for CATLGNGDRGRNEQYF.

About this clonotype: A much more abundant neighbour one base away suggests this may be a read error. The V gene is TRBV5-1, the J gene TRBJ2-3, with D maybe TRBD2 (6 bases). Per germline, CDR1 SGHRS and CDR2 YFSETQ. Trimming took 0 bases from V and 4 from J, leaving 12 bases between them. The CDR3 is 15 amino acids. The CDR3 coding sequence is TGCGCCAGCAGCTTGGCGGATCCTAGCGCAGATACGCAGTATTTT. Its protein product is CASSLADPSADTQYF.

The V gene is TRBV11-2, the J gene TRBJ1-6; D is undetermined. Germline-derived CDR1 and CDR2 are SGHAT and FQNNGV. The germline V and J ends were trimmed by 3 bases and 8 bases, with 14 bases remaining between them. CDR3 length: 15 residues. The CDR3 protein is CASSFGSPGYSPLHF. The CDR3 region has the DNA TGTGCCAGCAGCTTTGGCAGTCCCGGGTATTCACCCCTCCACTTT.

CDR3 protein: CSARKFGTGEQYF. The CDR3 DNA reads as TGCAGTGCTCGAAAGTTCGGGACAGGCGAGCAGTACTTC. The V gene is TRBV20-1, the J gene TRBJ2-7, with TRBD1 identical over 8 bases. The V gene's germline CDR1 is DFQATT and CDR2 SNEGSKA (reference sequence). J lost 6 bases, V lost 5 bases, and 9 bases had no gene match. The CDR3 contains 13 residues.

A note on this clonotype: A much larger clone sits a single nucleotide away, making a read error possible. The J gene is TRBJ2-3, the V gene TRBV2; D is uncertain. CDR3 length equals 14 residues. Germline values: CDR1 SNHLY, CDR2 FYNNEI. V lost 4 bases and J lost 3, with 11 bases in between. Here the CDR3 DNA reads TGTGCCAGCAGTGGGACCGCTAAGACAGATACGCAGTATTTT. Translated, it gives CASSGTAKTDTQYF. Variable domain in full (rest from reference TRBV2 and TRBJ2-3): EPEVTQTPSHQVTQMGQEVILRCVPISNHLYFYWYRQILGQKVEFLVSFYNNEISEKSEIFDDQFSVERPDGSNFTLKIRSTKLEDSAMYFCASSGTAKTDTQYFGPGTRLTVL.

The chain joins TRBV3-1 to TRBJ2-2; D might be TRBD2 (7 bases). Trimming stripped 6 bases from V and 5 bases from J, with 13 bases between. Germline V gene lookup returns CDR1 LGHDT and CDR2 YNNKEL (reference sequence). There are 14 residues in the CDR3. In nucleotides, the CDR3 is TGTGCCAGCAGGTACAGGGAGGGAACCGGGGAGCTGTTTTTT. Its protein is CASRYREGTGELFF.

The table lists this clonotype with many counts. The chain recombines TRBV12-3 or TRBV12-4 with TRBJ1-2; D not resolved. V gave up 3 bases and J gave up 5 bases, with 10 bases separating them. The CDR3 has 13 amino acids. This CDR3 is CASSLGQSYGYTF. The CDR3 DNA reads as TGTGCCAGCAGTTTGGGCCAGTCATATGGCTACACCTTC.

In this sample, this clonotype turned up many times. V gene TRBV20-1 combines with J gene TRBJ2-1; D may be TRBD2 (6 bases). The CDR3 runs 16 residues. Germline assignment: CDR1 DFQATT and CDR2 SNEGSKA (reference sequence). With 0 bases removed from V and 1 base from J, the gap between germline ends came to 13 bases. The CDR3 DNA is TGCAGTGCTAGAGACCCGACTAGATTTTCCTACAATGAGCAGTTCTTC. Translation: CSARDPTRFSYNEQFF.